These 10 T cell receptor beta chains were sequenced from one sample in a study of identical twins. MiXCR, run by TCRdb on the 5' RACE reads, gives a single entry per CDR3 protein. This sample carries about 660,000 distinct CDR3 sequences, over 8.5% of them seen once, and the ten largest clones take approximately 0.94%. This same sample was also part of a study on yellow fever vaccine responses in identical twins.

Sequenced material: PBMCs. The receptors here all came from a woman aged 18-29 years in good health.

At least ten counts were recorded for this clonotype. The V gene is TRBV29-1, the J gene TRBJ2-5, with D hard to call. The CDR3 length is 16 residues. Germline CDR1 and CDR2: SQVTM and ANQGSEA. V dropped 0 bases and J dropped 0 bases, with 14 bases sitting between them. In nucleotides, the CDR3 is TGCAGCGTTGAAGATCTTCGGCGGCCCGACCAAGAGACCCAGTACTTC. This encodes CSVEDLRRPDQETQYF. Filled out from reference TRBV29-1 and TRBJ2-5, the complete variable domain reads SAVISQKPSRDICQRGTSLTIQCQVDSQVTMMFWYRQQPGQSLTLIATANQGSEATYESGFVIDKFPISRPNLTFSTLTVSNMSPEDSSIYLCSVEDLRRPDQETQYFGPGTRLLVL.

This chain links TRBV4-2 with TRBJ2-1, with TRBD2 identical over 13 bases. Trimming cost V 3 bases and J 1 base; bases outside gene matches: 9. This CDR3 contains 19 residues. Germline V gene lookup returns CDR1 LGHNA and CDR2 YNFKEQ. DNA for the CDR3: TGTGCCAGCAGCCAGGGAACTAGCGGGGGGGCCAAATCCTACAATGAGCAGTTCTTC. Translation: CASSQGTSGGAKSYNEQFF.

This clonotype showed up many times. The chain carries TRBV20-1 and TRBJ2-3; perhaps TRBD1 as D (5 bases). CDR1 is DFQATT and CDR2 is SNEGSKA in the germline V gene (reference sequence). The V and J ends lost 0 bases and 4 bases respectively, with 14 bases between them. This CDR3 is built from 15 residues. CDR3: CSARDTAGSPDTQYF. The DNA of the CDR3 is TGCAGTGCTAGAGATACGGCAGGGTCTCCAGATACGCAGTATTTT.

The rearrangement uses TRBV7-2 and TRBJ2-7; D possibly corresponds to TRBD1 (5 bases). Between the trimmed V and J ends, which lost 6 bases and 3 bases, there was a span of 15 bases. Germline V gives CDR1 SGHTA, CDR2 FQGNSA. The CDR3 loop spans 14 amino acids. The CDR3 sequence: CASSNRLRLYEQYF. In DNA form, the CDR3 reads TGTGCCAGCAGTAACAGGCTTCGCCTCTACGAGCAGTACTTC.

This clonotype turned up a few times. CDR3: CASSQVSGGRTDTQYF. CDR3 in DNA: TGTGCCAGCAGCCAAGTTTCAGGGGGGCGCACAGATACGCAGTATTTT. This chain uses TRBV4-2 with TRBJ2-3; D perhaps matches TRBD1 (7 bases). Germline-derived CDR1 and CDR2 are LGHNA and YNFKEQ. This CDR3 region has 16 residues. Trimming took 1 base from V and 1 from J, leaving 12 bases between them.

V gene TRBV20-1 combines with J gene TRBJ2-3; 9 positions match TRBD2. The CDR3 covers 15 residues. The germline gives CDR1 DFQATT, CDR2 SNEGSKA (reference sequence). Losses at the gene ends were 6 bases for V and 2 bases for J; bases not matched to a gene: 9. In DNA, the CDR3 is TGCAGTGCAAGACTAGCGGCCCAACCCACAGATACGCAGTATTTT. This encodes CSARLAAQPTDTQYF.

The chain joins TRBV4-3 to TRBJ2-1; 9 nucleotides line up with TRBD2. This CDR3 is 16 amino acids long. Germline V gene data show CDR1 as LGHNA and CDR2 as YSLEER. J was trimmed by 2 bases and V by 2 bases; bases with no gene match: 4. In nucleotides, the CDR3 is TGCGCCAGCAGCCAACTAGCGGGACGGGCCTACAATGAGCAGTTCTTC. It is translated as CASSQLAGRAYNEQFF.

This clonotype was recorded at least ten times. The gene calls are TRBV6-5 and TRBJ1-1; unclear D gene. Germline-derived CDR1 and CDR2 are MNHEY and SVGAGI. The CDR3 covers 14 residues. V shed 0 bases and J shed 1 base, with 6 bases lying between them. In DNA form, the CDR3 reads TGTGCCAGCAGTTACTCTGGGGAGAACACTGAAGCTTTCTTT. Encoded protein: CASSYSGENTEAFF.

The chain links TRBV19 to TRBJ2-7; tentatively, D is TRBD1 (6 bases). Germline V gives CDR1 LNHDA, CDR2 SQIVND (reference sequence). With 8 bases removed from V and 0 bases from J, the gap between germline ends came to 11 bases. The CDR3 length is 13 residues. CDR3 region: CASADRASYEQYF. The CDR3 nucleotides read TGTGCCAGTGCGGACAGAGCCTCCTACGAGCAGTACTTC. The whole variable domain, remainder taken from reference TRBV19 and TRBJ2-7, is DGGITQSPKYLFRKEGQNVTLSCEQNLNHDAMYWYRQDPGQGLRLIYYSQIVNDFQKGDIAEGYSVSREKKESFPLTVTSAQKNPTAFYLCASADRASYEQYFGPGTRLTVT.

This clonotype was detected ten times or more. CDR3 residues: CASSFTSGGGDTQYF. In DNA form, the CDR3 reads TGCGCCAGCAGCTTCACTAGCGGGGGAGGAGATACGCAGTATTTT. This chain links TRBV5-1 with TRBJ2-3, with TRBD2 matching 11 bases. The CDR3 loop spans 15 amino acids. J lost 5 bases, V lost 2 bases, and 4 bases had no gene match. The V gene's germline CDR1 is SGHRS and CDR2 YFSETQ.